The clone carrying this T cell receptor (beta chain) was found many times. The target antigen is unknown. From approximately 430 ng of RNA, a library with molecular barcoded alpha/delta and beta/gamma adaptors was made. TCRdb recomputed calls from the reads with MiXCR, one row per CDR3 protein. The sample lists some 48,000 distinct CDR3 sequences; less than 20% were seen once. The data derive from a study of read filtering for tumor transcriptome and immune sequencing. Study-wide context: Among patients, some 17 were male and approximately 15 female, aged roughly 45 to 80 (mean approximately 64). Regarding the study as a whole: Without single-read clonotypes, shared clonotype proportions correlated more between IR-seq and RNA-seq. Sorted CD138-negative bone marrow cells were not purified T cells. Single-read clonotypes: roughly 81% of IR-seq clonotypes (roughly 4% of reads), roughly 73% of RNA-seq clonotypes (nearly 45% of reads).

The CDR3 is 15 residues long. The trim removed 5 bases at V and 4 bases at J, leaving 8 bases unmatched. The germline CDR1 and CDR2 sequences are LNHDA and SQIVND (reference sequence). The genes are TRBV19 and TRBJ2-3; 8 bases line up with TRBD2. The specimen sequenced was a population of CD138-negative cells sorted from bone marrow. The clonotype originates from a donor at least 40 years old with multiple myeloma. Written as DNA, the CDR3 is TGTGCCAGTAGTTCTCGGACTAGCTTCGCAGATACGCAGTATTTT. Its translation is CASSSRTSFADTQYF.